The rows below give T cell receptor beta chains drawn from one sample of a study of vaccination and CD4 T cells after COVID-19. TCRdb called the PCR reads again in MiXCR, with one record for every CDR3 protein. Altogether about 11,000 distinct CDR3 sequences are present, roughly a third being singletons, with the ten largest covering around 9.5%. Their cognate antigens are unknown. The sequenced sample consisted of CD4+ T cells from blood, cultured in vitro. The source of these receptors is a human donor who had recovered from COVID-19. The CDR3 runs from the conserved cysteine through the conserved F or W. The D gene is left open where the match is weak.

v_gene,d_gene,CDR3aa
TRBV6-2/TRBV6-3,.,CASSYTDYEQYF
TRBV20-1,TRBD1,CSARRPTGGEEKLFF
TRBV24-1,.,CATSDLTAIGPQHF
TRBV6-1,TRBD2,CASMIAGGPSTDTQYF
TRBV7-2,TRBD2,CASSPNGLAAAGETQYF
TRBV10-3,.,CAISEVRGSYGYTF
TRBV30,.,CAWSKEGEQYF
TRBV7-2,.,CASSPKYSNYGYTF
TRBV6-2/TRBV6-3,.,CASSLERVGYTF
TRBV12-3/TRBV12-4,.,CASSLRGWYGYTF
TRBV6-2/TRBV6-3,TRBD1,CASRTTGAHNEQFF
TRBV19,.,CASRPPGRGGYTF
TRBV5-5,.,CASSLDRGFEQYF
TRBV28,.,CASRAGQYPYEQYF
TRBV6-8,.,CASSKPKDIPPYTF
TRBV20-1,TRBD2,CSARRSGGAETQYF
TRBV20-1,.,CSARPGNTGELFF